This T cell receptor (beta chain) is from a study of beta chain features in type 1 diabetes. Trimming left V 3 bases short and J 3 bases short, with 12 bases between. Germline-derived CDR1 and CDR2 are GTSNPN and SVGIG (reference sequence). CDR3 length: 14 amino acids. Expressed TCRB transcripts were sequenced because the isolated RNA had all been reverse transcribed beforehand. The assay was immunoSEQ multiplex PCR, and TCRdb's table has in-frame clones only and misses some. Of about 260,000 clones listed, more than 65% were seen once; the top ten hold 0.053%. The V call is TRBV30, the J call TRBJ1-5, with D possibly TRBD1 on 6 matching bases. The sequence derives from a man aged 25 to 40 in good health. The sample taken for sequencing was naive CD4+ T cells from blood. CDR3 nucleotide sequence: TGTGCCTGGAGCCAGGGGTACACCAATCAGCCCCAGCATTTT. This gives the protein CAWSQGYTNQPQHF.